Presented here are 22 T cell receptor beta chains from one specimen sequenced in a study of spatial heterogeneity in lung cancer. Study-level points and caveats: In tumors, expanded intratumoral alpha and beta TCR counts tracked mutation counts.

These receptors' targets are unknown. Sample time point: sample taken at primary tumor resection. Each CDR3 protein is one row after TCRdb ran MiXCR on the 5' RACE reads. The data hold about 10,000 distinct CDR3 sequences, with roughly 56% observed a single time. The material was lung tumor tissue, obtained at surgery. The receptor source for this set is a female donor with early-stage non-small cell lung cancer.

Points on this clonotype: This beta chain is a stray sequence in a library constructed for alpha chains; its clone size is not meaningful. The chain has TRBV5-4 and TRBJ2-1; TRBD1 or TRBD2 may be the D gene (5 bases each). In germline, CDR1 is SGHNT, CDR2 YYREEE (reference sequence). Trimming shortened V by 0 bases and J by 3 bases, and 10 bases separated the two germline ends. This CDR3 is built from 15 residues. DNA for the CDR3: TGTGCCAGCAGCTTGGGCAGGGACCGCTACAATGAGCAGTTCTTC. It specifies CASSLGRDRYNEQFF.

Comments on this clonotype: The size of this beta chain means little, since it is a stray read in a library made for alpha chains. V is TRBV7-9 and J is TRBJ2-1; the match to TRBD2 covers 7 bases. CDR1 is SEHNR, CDR2 FQNEAQ, per germline (reference sequence). V lost 4 bases and J lost 10; bases outside the gene matches: 1. CDR3 length: 11 amino acids. The CDR3, as DNA: TGTGCCAGCAGCTCACTAGCGGAGCAGTTCTTC. This encodes CASSSLAEQFF. Based on the CDR3 plus reference TRBV7-9 and TRBJ2-1, the full variable domain is DTGVSQNPRHKITKRGQNVTFRCDPISEHNRLYWYRQTLGQGPEFLTYFQNEAQLEKSRLLSDRFSAERPKGSFSTLEIQRTEQGDSAMYLCASSSLAEQFFGPGTRLTVL.

A remark on this clonotype: The library was built for alpha chains, so this beta chain is an off-target read and its size means little. The V and J genes are TRBV12-5 and TRBJ2-2; D is unclear. Germline values: CDR1 LGHNT, CDR2 FRNRAP. V dropped 8 bases and J dropped 4 bases, with 14 bases sitting between them. The length of the CDR3 is 14 residues. DNA for the CDR3: TGTGCTAGTCGGAAAGGAGAGAGCACCGGGGAGCTGTTTTTT. It encodes CASRKGESTGELFF. Combining the CDR3 with reference TRBV12-5 and TRBJ2-2 gives the whole variable domain DARVTQTPRHKVTEMGQEVTMRCQPILGHNTVFWYRQTMMQGLELLAYFRNRAPLDDSGMPKDRFSAEMPDATLATLKIQPSEPRDSAVYFCASRKGESTGELFFGEGSRLTVL.

As concerns this clonotype: In a library made to pick up alpha chains, this beta chain is a stray read with a size that means little. The V and J genes are TRBV6-5 and TRBJ1-5; possibly TRBD1 for D (6 bases). Deletions cut 6 bases from V and 4 bases from J, with 22 bases between. The CDR3 length is 17 residues. Looked up from germline, CDR1 is MNHEY and CDR2 is SVGAGI. The CDR3 bases are TGTGCCAGCAGCTCCTGGGGAGGGGGGCTGCAAAATCAGCCCCAGCATTTT. Translating it yields CASSSWGGGLQNQPQHF.

A remark on this clonotype: With the library built for alpha chains, this beta chain is off target and its frequency is not meaningful. Here the CDR3 DNA reads TGTGCCAGCAGCTTGGGACAAGGTCCGAGCACAGATACGCAGTATTTT. Encoded protein: CASSLGQGPSTDTQYF. The rearrangement joins TRBV7-2 to TRBJ2-3, with D perhaps matching TRBD1 (6 bases). The CDR3 totals 16 residues. The V and J ends lost 3 bases and 0 bases respectively, with 13 bases between them. Germline CDR1 and CDR2: SGHTA and FQGNSA. The whole variable domain, remainder taken from reference TRBV7-2 and TRBJ2-3, is GAGVSQSPSNKVTEKGKDVELRCDPISGHTALYWYRQSLGQGLEFLIYFQGNSAPDKSGLPSDRFSAERTGGSVSTLTIQRTQQEDSAVYLCASSLGQGPSTDTQYFGPGTRLTVL.

Worth noting for this clonotype: As an off-target read in a library built for alpha chains, this beta chain has a frequency of little significance. CDR3 sequence reads: CASSLVGEGEAFF. In nucleotides, the CDR3 is TGCGCCAGCAGCTTGGTAGGGGAAGGTGAAGCTTTCTTT. The V call is TRBV5-1, the J call TRBJ1-1, with D tentatively TRBD1 (5 bases). The CDR3 sequence is 13 residues long. Per the germline V gene, CDR1 is SGHRS and CDR2 is YFSETQ. The ends were cut back, 0 bases at V and 7 bases at J, with 10 bases in the middle.

Of note for this clonotype: In a library made to pick up alpha chains, this beta chain is a stray read with a size that means little. The chain recombines TRBV20-1 with TRBJ2-4; D remains ambiguous. This CDR3 is built from 15 residues. Germline V CDR1 and CDR2: DFQATT, SNEGSKA (reference sequence). Deletions cut 1 base from V and 0 bases from J, with 10 bases between. For the CDR3, the DNA is TGCAGTGCTAGAGCGGACGCCGTAGCCAAAAACATTCAGTACTTC. Protein product: CSARADAVAKNIQYF.

This clonotype has only a few counts. This beta chain is off target for a library built for alpha chains, so its abundance means little. The chain carries TRBV5-1 and TRBJ1-2; D might be TRBD1 (6 bases). The germline CDR1 and CDR2 sequences are SGHRS and YFSETQ. CDR3 length equals 14 residues. V was pared by 2 bases and J by 0 bases, with 8 bases between. CDR3 bases: TGCGCCAGCAGCTTAACAGGGCCTAACTATGGCTACACCTTC. Translation gives CASSLTGPNYGYTF.

With respect to this clonotype: With the library built for alpha chains, this beta chain is off target and its frequency is not meaningful. The V and J genes are TRBV20-1 and TRBJ1-5; D gene unclear. The CDR3 length is 12 residues. Deletions cut 3 bases from V and 11 bases from J, with 14 bases between. Germline V gene lookup returns CDR1 DFQATT and CDR2 SNEGSKA (reference sequence). The CDR3: CSASSYSSAQHF. For the CDR3, the DNA is TGCAGTGCTAGCTCTTATTCCTCAGCCCAGCATTTT.

A note on this clonotype: This beta chain is a stray read from a library made for alpha chains; its abundance is not meaningful. The chain uses TRBV11-2 and TRBJ1-5; D is ambiguous. The CDR3 loop spans 16 amino acids. The germline V and J ends were trimmed by 5 bases and 0 bases, with 14 bases remaining between them. Germline V gene lookup returns CDR1 SGHAT and CDR2 FQNNGV. The DNA of the CDR3 is TGTGCCAGCAGCCCCCGGACGGAGGATAGCAATCAGCCCCAGCATTTT. Protein sequence: CASSPRTEDSNQPQHF.

A note on this clonotype: The library was prepared for alpha chains; this beta chain is a stray read, so its frequency means little. J is TRBJ1-4 and V is TRBV19; D gene uncertain. The V end was cut by 6 bases, the J end by 8 bases, with 13 bases between. Germline CDR1 and CDR2: LNHDA and SQIVND (reference sequence). This CDR3 spans 13 amino acids. The CDR3 protein is CASRSSGVEKLFF. The CDR3 nucleotides are TGTGCCAGTAGGTCCTCAGGAGTCGAAAAACTGTTTTTT.

For this clonotype: This beta chain slipped into a library made for alpha chains as a stray read, so its size is not meaningful. This chain uses TRBV7-9 with TRBJ1-4; 7 positions agree with TRBD1. Trimming at V came to 1 base and at J to 5 bases, leaving 4 bases not matched to a gene. Germline values: CDR1 SEHNR, CDR2 FQNEAQ (reference sequence). The CDR3 covers 15 residues. The CDR3 here is CASSLGGTVNEKLFF. In DNA, the CDR3 is TGTGCCAGCAGCTTAGGAGGGACAGTAAATGAAAAACTGTTTTTT. The full variable domain, with the rest looked up from reference TRBV7-9 and TRBJ1-4, is DTGVSQNPRHKITKRGQNVTFRCDPISEHNRLYWYRQTLGQGPEFLTYFQNEAQLEKSRLLSDRFSAERPKGSFSTLEIQRTEQGDSAMYLCASSLGGTVNEKLFFGSGTQLSVL.

This clonotype has more than one count but fewer than ten. The library was prepared for alpha chains; this beta chain is a stray read, so its frequency means little. The chain links TRBV29-1 to TRBJ1-6, with D perhaps matching TRBD1 (6 bases). Germline CDR1 reads SQVTM; CDR2 reads ANQGSEA. With 7 bases removed from V and 6 bases from J, the gap between germline ends came to 13 bases. The CDR3 runs 13 residues. The CDR3 here is CSARGQPNSPLHF. CDR3 DNA: TGCAGCGCCAGGGGCCAGCCTAATTCACCCCTCCACTTT.

Details on this clonotype: In a library made to pick up alpha chains, this beta chain is a stray read with a size that means little. V is TRBV6-1 and J is TRBJ2-3, with TRBD2 matching over 8 bases. The CDR3 is made up of 15 amino acids. J lost 6 bases, V lost 6 bases, and 11 bases had no gene match. Germline CDR1 and CDR2: MNHNS and SASEGT. CDR3 residues: CASRGGTSGRDTQYF. As DNA, the CDR3 is TGTGCCAGCAGGGGCGGAACTAGCGGTCGGGATACGCAGTATTTT.

Regarding this clonotype: The library was designed around alpha chains, so this beta chain is a stray read whose abundance carries little weight. The CDR3 protein is CASSVGRTGVDTIYF. CDR3 in DNA: TGTGCCAGCAGCGTTGGACGGACAGGGGTAGACACCATATATTTT. The gene calls are TRBV9 and TRBJ1-3; 9 bases fit TRBD1. After removal of 2 bases from V and 8 bases from J, the junction contained 8 bases not matched to a gene. Germline V CDR1 and CDR2: SGDLS, YYNGEE. This CDR3 comprises 15 residues.

Remarks on this clonotype: Because this beta chain is a stray read in a library intended to capture alpha chains, its abundance should not be given much weight. This chain joins TRBV6-5 and TRBJ2-1; D may be TRBD1 or TRBD2 (6 bases each). CDR3 size: 15 residues. CDR1 is MNHEY, CDR2 SVGAGI, per germline. Trimming took 2 bases from V and 5 from J, leaving 13 bases between them. CDR3 bases: TGTGCCAGCAGTTACCCGGAGGGGGGCCACAATGAGCAGTTCTTC. Amino acids: CASSYPEGGHNEQFF.

This clonotype appeared a few times. Within a library made for alpha chains, this beta chain is off target, and its count is uninformative. The V and J genes are TRBV7-8 and TRBJ2-1; possibly TRBD2 for D (6 bases). CDR1 and CDR2 from the germline V gene are SGHVS and FQNEAQ. Trimming took off 3 bases at V and 3 bases at J, with 12 bases between the two ends. The CDR3 spans 15 residues. The CDR3 protein is CASSFGTLDYNEQFF. DNA of the CDR3: TGTGCCAGCAGCTTCGGGACTCTAGACTACAATGAGCAGTTCTTC.

To note about this clonotype: Since the library was made to target alpha chains, this beta chain is a stray read and its abundance is not meaningful. This chain joins TRBV9 and TRBJ2-2; D remains unclear. Trimming cost V 0 bases and J 1 base, with 4 bases left between them. Per the germline V gene, CDR1 is SGDLS and CDR2 is YYNGEE. This CDR3 spans 14 amino acids. Here the CDR3 DNA reads TGTGCCAGCAGCGTAGGGCGGAACACCGGGGAGCTGTTTTTT. Its protein product is CASSVGRNTGELFF.

This clonotype was observed a handful of times. This beta chain turned up in a library designed for alpha chains; as an off-target read, its abundance says little. The genes are TRBV12-3 or TRBV12-4 and TRBJ1-4; TRBD1 aligns across 8 bases. The CDR3 spans 15 residues. With V trimmed by 6 bases and J by 0 bases, 3 bases remained unmatched. In DNA, the CDR3 is TGTGCCAGCAGGGCGACAGGGGCAACTAATGAAAAACTGTTTTTT. Protein sequence: CASRATGATNEKLFF.

A word on this clonotype: This beta chain lies outside the target of a library built for alpha chains; its clone size means little. The CDR3 region is CASSLGRRGGAYGYTF. The CDR3 coding sequence is TGTGCCAGCAGCTTGGGCCGGCGCGGCGGGGCCTATGGCTACACCTTC. This chain uses TRBV5-8 with TRBJ1-2; maybe TRBD1 (5 bases). Per germline, CDR1 SGHTS and CDR2 YDEGEE. Trimming took off 0 bases at V and 4 bases at J, with 16 bases between the two ends. This CDR3 has 16 residues.

This clonotype appeared once. Because this beta chain is a stray read in a library intended to capture alpha chains, its abundance should not be given much weight. The V gene is TRBV20-1, the J gene TRBJ2-4, with 11 bases that match TRBD1. The V and J ends lost 4 bases and 5 bases, in that order; junction bases with no gene match: 4. Germline loops: CDR1 DFQATT, CDR2 SNEGSKA (reference sequence). There are 14 residues in the CDR3. The CDR3 sequence: CSAKGQGAQNIQYF. The CDR3 DNA reads as TGCAGTGCTAAAGGACAGGGGGCACAAAACATTCAGTACTTC.

About this clonotype itself: Found in a library prepared for alpha chains, this beta chain is an off-target read, and its abundance has little meaning. This chain joins TRBV5-5 and TRBJ2-5; 7 bases agree with TRBD2. Germline V lookup: CDR1 SGHKS, CDR2 YYEKEE (reference sequence). This CDR3 has 16 residues. The trim removed 4 bases at V and 1 base at J, leaving 10 bases unmatched. The CDR3 DNA follows: TGTGCCAGCAGCCCCATGGGGCGGGGGTTCCAAGAGACCCAGTACTTC. Translated: CASSPMGRGFQETQYF.